This TCR beta chain was found in a study of T-cell memory formation after mild COVID-19. Whole-study results and caveats: Later expanders leaned toward CD4+, whereas clones contracting from day 15 to 85 were balanced CD4/CD8.

Trimming removed 1 base from V and 6 bases from J; junction bases left unmatched: 1. This CDR3 is built from 13 residues. Germline V lookup: CDR1 LGHDT, CDR2 YNNKEL (reference sequence). Note on this clonotype: Antigen specificity is unknown.

Via MiXCR, TCRdb re-called the 5' RACE reads, giving one row per CDR3 protein. The table lists about 270,000 distinct CDR3 sequences, 18% of them singletons. V usage is TRBV3-1 and J usage is TRBJ1-2, with 8 bases that match TRBD1. This clonotype originated in a man between 18 and 35 years old who had mild COVID-19 (a few samples of this study predate the infection). Cell type and time point are not known. Sample: PBMCs or a T cell subset sorted from them (not recorded which). CDR3 coding DNA: TGTGCCAGCAGCCAAGGACAGGGGAATGGCTACACCTTC. It translates to CASSQGQGNGYTF.